This T cell receptor beta chain was sequenced for a study of T cells in Graves' hyperthyroidism and ophthalmopathy. About the research overall: Initial diagnosis, before any treatment, was when peripheral blood was collected.

Regarding the study as a whole: The model identified upcoming ophthalmopathy a median approximately 6.4 months ahead of onset. Classification by a 13 V-J model distinguished ophthalmopathy from stable hyperthyroidism.

Amplification of TCR beta CDR3 regions was performed using RNA transcripts as template. A first-round RT-PCR of the TCR CDR3 used the HTBI primer set. In TCRdb, the multiplex PCR reads were re-called with MiXCR into one record per CDR3 protein. Among some 530,000 distinct CDR3 sequences listed, around a fifth were seen once. The CDR3 covers 16 residues. Looked up from germline, CDR1 is SGDLS and CDR2 is YYNGEE. With 3 bases removed from V and 8 bases from J, the gap between germline ends came to 22 bases. Ophthalmopathy patients had moderate-to-severe active disease, CAS ≥3, NOSPECS ≥4, and disease duration under 3 months. Worth noting for this clonotype: Antigen: not known.

Sequences were obtained from blood. The chain joins TRBV9 to TRBJ2-3, with D possibly matching TRBD2 (6 bases). This receptor was obtained from a woman between 65 and 79 years old with Graves' ophthalmopathy. CDR3 bases: TGTGCCAGCAGCGGAGCGGGTTTGGCAACCTGGGGTACGCAGTATTTT. This codes for CASSGAGLATWGTQYF.